This TCR beta chain was captured in a study of technical replicates of blood from four donors. This CDR3 is 13 amino acids long. Trimming removed 6 bases at V and 5 bases at J, with 11 bases between. The germline gives CDR1 KGHSH, CDR2 LQKENI. Assay used: immunoSEQ multiplex PCR; TCRdb lists only in-frame clones, some missing. The sample shows approximately 75,000 clones, around 97% of them seen only once. This receptor was obtained from a human donor in good health. The chain couples TRBV18 to TRBJ2-1; D ambiguous. Source material: T cells isolated from PBMCs. CDR3 bases: TGTGCCAGCTCGGCGGAGTTGGACAATGAGCAGTTCTTC. Translated, it gives CASSAELDNEQFF.